The clone carrying this T cell receptor beta chain has just a few counts. Its antigen is undetermined. This specimen belongs to a study of T cell responses to AZD1222 COVID-19 vaccine. General study results and limits: Vaccination with two AZD1222 doses was followed by a rise in Spike-specific TCR breadth and depth.

Data came from immunoSEQ multiplex PCR; TCRdb stores just in-frame clones and leaves some out. The table shows some 87,000 clones, with more than 80% occurring only once. The CDR3 is 14 residues long. Germline-derived CDR1 and CDR2 are SGHRS and YFSETQ. With 2 bases removed from V and 8 bases from J, the gap between germline ends came to 13 bases. This sequence joins TRBV5-1 and TRBJ1-4; D is possibly TRBD1 (5 bases). The material sequenced was peripheral blood, taken on day 0 of AZD1222 vaccination. The sequence was obtained from an adult in good health. As DNA, the CDR3 is TGCGCCAGCAGCTTCGACGGGGCCCGGGAAAAACTGTTTTTT. Translation: CASSFDGAREKLFF. The complete variable domain, with remaining parts taken from reference TRBV5-1 and TRBJ1-4, reads KAGVTQTPRYLIKTRGQQVTLSCSPISGHRSVSWYQQTPGQGLQFLFEYFSETQRNKGNFPGRFSGRQFSNSRSEMNVSTLELGDSALYLCASSFDGAREKLFFGSGTQLSVL.